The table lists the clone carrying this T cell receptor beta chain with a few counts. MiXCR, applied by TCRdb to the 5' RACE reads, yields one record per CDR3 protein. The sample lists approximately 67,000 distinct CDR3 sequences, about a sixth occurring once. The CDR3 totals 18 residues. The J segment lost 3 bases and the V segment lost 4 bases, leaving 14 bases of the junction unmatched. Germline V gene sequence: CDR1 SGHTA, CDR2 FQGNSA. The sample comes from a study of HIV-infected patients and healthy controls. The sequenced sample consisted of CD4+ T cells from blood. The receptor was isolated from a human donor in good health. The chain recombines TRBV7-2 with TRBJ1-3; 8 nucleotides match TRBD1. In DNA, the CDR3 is TGTGCCAGCAGCTCCCAAAAGGGACAGGCGGGAGTTGGAAACACCATATATTTT. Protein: CASSSQKGQAGVGNTIYF.